The rows below give T cell receptor beta chains drawn from one sample of a study of a mutant IDH1 vaccine in newly diagnosed glioma. What these receptors recognize is not known. Generated by immunoSEQ multiplex PCR, the TCRdb table keeps only in-frame clones and is missing some. The sample holds approximately 70,000 clones, over 75% seen once. This specimen was PBMCs, taken from a glioma patient whose treatment included an IDH1 peptide vaccine. The receptors here all came from a man younger than 35 with glioma. Both conserved end residues are part of each CDR3. Fields, in order: V gene, clone size, J gene, D gene, CDR3 DNA, CDR3 protein. A D gene is named only where the DNA matches it firmly. Clone size, where shown, is once, few, many, or a class for clones that have expanded.

V: TRBV7-2; size: NA; J: TRBJ1-1; D: NA; DNA: TGTGCCAGCAGCCGCCAGGTGACAGGCTTGAACACTGAAGCTTTCTTT; CDR3: CASSRQVTGLNTEAFF
V: TRBV6-4; size: NA; J: TRBJ2-3; D: NA; DNA: TGTGCCAGCAGTGGTGGTACAGATACGCAGTATTTT; CDR3: CASSGGTDTQYF
V: TRBV6-5; size: NA; J: TRBJ2-2; D: TRBD2; DNA: TGTGCCAGCAGTTACAGGGCGGGAGGGACCGGGGAGCTGTTTTTT; CDR3: CASSYRAGGTGELFF
V: TRBV7-9; size: NA; J: TRBJ2-3; D: NA; DNA: TGTGCCAGCAGCTTTATCCAGGGAGGCACAGATACGCAGTATTTT; CDR3: CASSFIQGGTDTQYF
V: TRBV15; size: NA; J: TRBJ1-5; D: NA; DNA: TGTGCCACCAGCACGCGCCAGGGACAGCCCCAGCATTTT; CDR3: CATSTRQGQPQHF
V: TRBV5-1; size: NA; J: TRBJ2-1; D: NA; DNA: TGCACCAGCAGAAGGGACGGATACAATGAGCAGTTCTTC; CDR3: CTSRRDGYNEQFF
V: TRBV2; size: NA; J: TRBJ2-5; D: NA; DNA: TGTGCCAGCAGTGAATGGGACCCCGAGACCCAGTACTTC; CDR3: CASSEWDPETQYF
V: TRBV18; size: NA; J: TRBJ2-7; D: NA; DNA: TGTGCCAGCTCACCAGTGAACTCCTACGAGCAGTACTTC; CDR3: CASSPVNSYEQYF
V: TRBV6-5; size: NA; J: TRBJ1-2; D: NA; DNA: TGTGCCAGCAGCATTTTCGGGAAGGGGTATGGCTACACCTTC; CDR3: CASSIFGKGYGYTF
V: TRBV13; size: NA; J: TRBJ2-3; D: NA; DNA: TGTGCCAGCAGCTTATGGGGGGAAGATACGCAGTATTTT; CDR3: CASSLWGEDTQYF
V: TRBV19; size: NA; J: TRBJ1-2; D: NA; DNA: TGTGCCAGTACGAAGGCAGGTGCTAACTATGGCTACACCTTC; CDR3: CASTKAGANYGYTF
V: TRBV5-4; size: NA; J: TRBJ1-1; D: NA; DNA: TGTGCCAGCAGCATGCCAGCCATGAACACTGAAGCTTTCTTT; CDR3: CASSMPAMNTEAFF
V: TRBV4-1; size: NA; J: TRBJ2-7; D: NA; DNA: TGCGCCAGCAGCCAAGATTACGACGGCTACGAGCAGTACTTC; CDR3: CASSQDYDGYEQYF
V: TRBV7-2; size: NA; J: TRBJ1-2; D: TRBD1; DNA: TGTGCCAGCAGCTTAGCGAGGACAGGCTATGGCTACACCTTC; CDR3: CASSLARTGYGYTF
V: TRBV28; size: few; J: TRBJ2-1; D: NA; DNA: TGTGCCAGCAGTTTCCCCCGATGGGGACTTACCTACAATGAGCAGTTCTTC; CDR3: CASSFPRWGLTYNEQFF
V: TRBV5-1; size: once; J: TRBJ2-3; D: NA; DNA: TGCGCCAGCAGCTTGGCCGGGCTATCCGCCCATAGCACAGATACGCAGTATTTT; CDR3: CASSLAGLSAHSTDTQYF
V: TRBV5-4; size: NA; J: TRBJ2-7; D: TRBD2; DNA: TGTGCCAGCAGCCTGGGGGCTAGCGGGAGCCCAATTGAGTACGAGCAGTACTTC; CDR3: CASSLGASGSPIEYEQYF
V: TRBV9; size: NA; J: TRBJ2-2; D: TRBD1; DNA: TGTGCCAGCAGCGAAGGGGGCCACACCGGGGAGCTGTTTTTT; CDR3: CASSEGGHTGELFF
V: TRBV5-1; size: NA; J: TRBJ2-3; D: NA; DNA: TGCGCCAGCAGCTTGCGACGCAGCACAGATACGCAGTATTTT; CDR3: CASSLRRSTDTQYF
V: TRBV19; size: few; J: TRBJ1-5; D: NA; DNA: TGTGCCAGTAGTATAGATCTGGGGCAGCCCCAGCATTTT; CDR3: CASSIDLGQPQHF
V: TRBV6-5; size: NA; J: TRBJ1-2; D: NA; DNA: TGTGCCAGCAGCCGCTTTAAGTCGGCAATTAATGGCTACACCTTC; CDR3: CASSRFKSAINGYTF
V: TRBV5-1; size: few; J: TRBJ2-7; D: NA; DNA: TGCGCCAGCAGCTGGCAGGGAGACTCCTACGAGCAGTACTTC; CDR3: CASSWQGDSYEQYF
V: TRBV13; size: NA; J: TRBJ1-1; D: TRBD1; DNA: TGTGCCAGCAGCTCGATCCCCGGACAGGGCTCCACTGAAGCTTTCTTT; CDR3: CASSSIPGQGSTEAFF
V: TRBV6-5; size: NA; J: TRBJ2-7; D: NA; DNA: TGTGCCAGCAGTTACTCCTTGGGTATCGAGCAGTACTTC; CDR3: CASSYSLGIEQYF
V: TRBV18; size: NA; J: TRBJ2-7; D: NA; DNA: TGTGCCAGCTCAGCATACGGAGACGAGCAGTACTTC; CDR3: CASSAYGDEQYF
V: TRBV7-9; size: NA; J: TRBJ2-3; D: NA; DNA: TGTGCCAGCAGCCTCGAGGGTACGCAGTATTTT; CDR3: CASSLEGTQYF
V: TRBV29-1; size: NA; J: TRBJ2-7; D: NA; DNA: TGCAGCGTAGCGTCAGGGTCGCGAGAGCAGTACTTC; CDR3: CSVASGSREQYF
V: TRBV6-6; size: NA; J: TRBJ1-2; D: NA; DNA: TGTGCCAGCAGTTACTCAGGGGGGCGTCCTAACTATGGCTACACCTTC; CDR3: CASSYSGGRPNYGYTF
V: TRBV7-2; size: NA; J: TRBJ2-3; D: TRBD1; DNA: TGTGCCAGCAGCTCGGACAGGGGTTTGACAGATACGCAGTATTTT; CDR3: CASSSDRGLTDTQYF